A single TCR beta chain is shown here with its context. Both 60 Vbeta primers and 13 Jbeta primers went into the PCR. Data came from immunoSEQ multiplex PCR; TCRdb stores just in-frame clones and leaves some out. Altogether around 200,000 clones are present, 70% to 90% being singletons, with the ten largest covering approximately 0.31%. The data were taken from a study of cytomegalovirus exposure and HLA in healthy donors. V shed 7 bases and J shed 5 bases, with 8 bases lying between them. The CDR3 spans 12 residues. CDR1 is SNHLY and CDR2 is FYNNEI in the germline V gene. This sequence was found in a woman aged 25 to 39 in good health and CMV-seronegative. Sequenced: PBMCs. The rearrangement uses TRBV2 and TRBJ2-2; D is ambiguous. The CDR3 nucleotides are TGTGCCAGCAAAGACTGGACCGGGGAGCTGTTTTTT. As protein: CASKDWTGELFF. The whole variable domain, remainder taken from reference TRBV2 and TRBJ2-2, is EPEVTQTPSHQVTQMGQEVILRCVPISNHLYFYWYRQILGQKVEFLVSFYNNEISEKSEIFDDQFSVERPDGSNFTLKIRSTKLEDSAMYFCASKDWTGELFFGEGSRLTVL.